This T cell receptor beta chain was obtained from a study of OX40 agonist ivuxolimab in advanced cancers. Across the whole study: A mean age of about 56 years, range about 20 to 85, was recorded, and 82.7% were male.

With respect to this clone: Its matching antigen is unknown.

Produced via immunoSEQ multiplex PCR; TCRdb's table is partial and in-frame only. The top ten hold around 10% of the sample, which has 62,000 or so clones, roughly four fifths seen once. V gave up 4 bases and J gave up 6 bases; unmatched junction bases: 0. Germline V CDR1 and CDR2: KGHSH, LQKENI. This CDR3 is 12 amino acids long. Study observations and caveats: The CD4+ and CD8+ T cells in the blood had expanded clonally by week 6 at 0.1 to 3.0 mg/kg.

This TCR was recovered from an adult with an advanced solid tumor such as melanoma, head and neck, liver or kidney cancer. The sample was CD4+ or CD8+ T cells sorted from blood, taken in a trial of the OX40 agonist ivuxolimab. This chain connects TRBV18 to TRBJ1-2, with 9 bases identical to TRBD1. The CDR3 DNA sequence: TGTGCCAGCTCACGGGACAGGGATGGCTACACCTTC. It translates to CASSRDRDGYTF.